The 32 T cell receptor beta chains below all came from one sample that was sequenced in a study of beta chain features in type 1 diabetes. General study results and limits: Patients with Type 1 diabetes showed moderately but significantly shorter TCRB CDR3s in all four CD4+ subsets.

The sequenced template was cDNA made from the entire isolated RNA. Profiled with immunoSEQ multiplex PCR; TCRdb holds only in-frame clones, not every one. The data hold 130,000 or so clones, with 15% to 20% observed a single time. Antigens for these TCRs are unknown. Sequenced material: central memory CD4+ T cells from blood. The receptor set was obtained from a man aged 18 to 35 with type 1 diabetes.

CDR3 nucleotides: TGTGCCAGCAGCCAAGGGACAGAGCAAGAGACCCAGTACTTC. Its protein product is CASSQGTEQETQYF. V usage is TRBV7-3 and J usage is TRBJ2-5; 7 positions match TRBD1. This CDR3 spans 14 amino acids. Germline assignment: CDR1 SGHTA and CDR2 FQGTGA. V lost 5 bases to trimming and J lost 2 bases; unmatched junction nucleotides: 5. The variable domain in full, completed from reference TRBV7-3 and TRBJ2-5, reads GAGVSQTPSNKVTEKGKYVELRCDPISGHTALYWYRQSLGQGPEFLIYFQGTGAADDSGLPNDRFFAVRPEGSVSTLKIQRTERGDSAVYLCASSQGTEQETQYFGPGTRLLVL.

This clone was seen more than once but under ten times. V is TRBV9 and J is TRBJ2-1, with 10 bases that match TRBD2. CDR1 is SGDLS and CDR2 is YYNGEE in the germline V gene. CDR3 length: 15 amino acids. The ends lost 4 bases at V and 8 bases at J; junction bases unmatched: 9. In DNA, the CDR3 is TGTGCCAGCAGCTTAGGGGGGACTAGCGCCCATGAGCAGTTCTTC. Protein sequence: CASSLGGTSAHEQFF. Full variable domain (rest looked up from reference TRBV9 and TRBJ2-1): DSGVTQTPKHLITATGQRVTLRCSPRSGDLSVYWYQQSLDQGLQFLIQYYNGEERAKGNILERFSAQQFPDLHSELNLSSLELGDSALYFCASSLGGTSAHEQFFGPGTRLTVL.

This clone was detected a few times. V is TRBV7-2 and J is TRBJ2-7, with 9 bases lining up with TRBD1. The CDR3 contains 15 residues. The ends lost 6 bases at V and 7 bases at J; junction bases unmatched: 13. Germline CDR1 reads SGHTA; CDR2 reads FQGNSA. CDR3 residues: CASSLWGQGGLEQYF. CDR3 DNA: TGTGCCAGCAGTTTATGGGGACAGGGAGGCCTTGAGCAGTACTTC.

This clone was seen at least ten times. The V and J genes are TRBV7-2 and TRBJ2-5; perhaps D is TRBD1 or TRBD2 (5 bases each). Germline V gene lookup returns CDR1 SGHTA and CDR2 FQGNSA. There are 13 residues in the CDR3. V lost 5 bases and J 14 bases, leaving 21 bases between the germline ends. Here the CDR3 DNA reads TGTGCCAGCAGCCCGGGACGGCACCAAGTTGGATACTTC. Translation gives CASSPGRHQVGYF.

This CDR3 reads CATSRGHSGANVLTF. The CDR3 DNA reads as TGTGCCACCAGCAGAGGACATTCTGGGGCCAACGTCCTGACTTTC. J is TRBJ2-6 and V is TRBV15, with D unclear. Trimming removed 1 base at V and 1 base at J, with 5 bases between. The CDR3 has 15 residues. Per germline, CDR1 LNHNV and CDR2 YYDKDF (reference sequence).

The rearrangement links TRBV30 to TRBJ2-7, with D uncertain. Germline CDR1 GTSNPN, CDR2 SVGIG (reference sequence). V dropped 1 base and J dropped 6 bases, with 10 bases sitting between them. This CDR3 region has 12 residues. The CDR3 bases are TGTGCCTGGAGTGGAGGACCGGCCGAGCAGTACTTC. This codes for CAWSGGPAEQYF. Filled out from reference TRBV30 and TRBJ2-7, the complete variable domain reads SQTIHQWPATLVQPVGSPLSLECTVEGTSNPNLYWYRQAAGRGLQLLFYSVGIGQISSEVPQNLSASRPQDRQFILSSKKLLLSDSGFYLCAWSGGPAEQYFGPGTRLTVT.

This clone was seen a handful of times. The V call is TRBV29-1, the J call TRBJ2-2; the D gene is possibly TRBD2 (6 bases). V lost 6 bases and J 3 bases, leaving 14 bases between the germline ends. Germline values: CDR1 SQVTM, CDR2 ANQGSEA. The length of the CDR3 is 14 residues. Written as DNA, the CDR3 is TGCAGCGTCACCGGGACTGTGTACACCGGGGAGCTGTTTTTT. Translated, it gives CSVTGTVYTGELFF.

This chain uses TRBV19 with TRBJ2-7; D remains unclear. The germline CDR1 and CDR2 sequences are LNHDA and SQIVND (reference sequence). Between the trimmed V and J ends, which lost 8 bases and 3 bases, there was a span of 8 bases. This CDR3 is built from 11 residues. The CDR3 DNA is TGTGCCAGTGGGTCCCTCTACGAGCAGTACTTC. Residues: CASGSLYEQYF.

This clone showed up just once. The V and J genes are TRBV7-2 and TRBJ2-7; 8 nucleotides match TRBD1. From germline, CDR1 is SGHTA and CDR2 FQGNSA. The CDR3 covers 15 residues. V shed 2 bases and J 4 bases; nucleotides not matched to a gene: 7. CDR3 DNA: TGTGCCAGCAGCTTAAACCGACAGGGGCCGTACGAGCAGTACTTC. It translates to CASSLNRQGPYEQYF.

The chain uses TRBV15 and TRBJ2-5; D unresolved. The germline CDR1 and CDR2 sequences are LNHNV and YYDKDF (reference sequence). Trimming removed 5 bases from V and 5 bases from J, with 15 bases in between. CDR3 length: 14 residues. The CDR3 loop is CATSGAASGETQYF. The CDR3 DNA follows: TGTGCCACCAGCGGAGCCGCCTCGGGCGAGACCCAGTACTTC.

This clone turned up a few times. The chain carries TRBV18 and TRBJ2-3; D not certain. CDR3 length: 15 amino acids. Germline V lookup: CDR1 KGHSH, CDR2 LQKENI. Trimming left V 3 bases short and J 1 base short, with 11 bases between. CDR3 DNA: TGTGCCAGCTCACCCGGAGTCATGGGCACAGATACGCAGTATTTT. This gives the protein CASSPGVMGTDTQYF.

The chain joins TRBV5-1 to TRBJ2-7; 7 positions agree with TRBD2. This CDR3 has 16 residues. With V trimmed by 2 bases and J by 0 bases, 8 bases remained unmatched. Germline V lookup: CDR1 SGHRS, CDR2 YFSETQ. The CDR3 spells CASSFLTSSDSYEQYF. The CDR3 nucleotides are TGCGCCAGCAGCTTCCTGACTAGCTCCGACTCCTACGAGCAGTACTTC.

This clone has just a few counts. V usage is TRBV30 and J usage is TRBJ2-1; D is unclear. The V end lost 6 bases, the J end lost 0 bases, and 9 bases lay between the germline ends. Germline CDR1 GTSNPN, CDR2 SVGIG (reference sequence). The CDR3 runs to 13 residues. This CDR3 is CACPWSSYNEQFF. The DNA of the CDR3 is TGTGCCTGCCCTTGGAGCTCCTACAATGAGCAGTTCTTC.

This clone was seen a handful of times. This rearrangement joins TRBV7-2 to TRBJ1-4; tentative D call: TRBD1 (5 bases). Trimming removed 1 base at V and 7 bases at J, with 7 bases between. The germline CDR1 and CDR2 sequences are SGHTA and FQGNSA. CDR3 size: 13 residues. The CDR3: CASSLVGREKLFF. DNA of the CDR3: TGTGCCAGCAGCTTAGTGGGACGTGAAAAACTGTTTTTT.

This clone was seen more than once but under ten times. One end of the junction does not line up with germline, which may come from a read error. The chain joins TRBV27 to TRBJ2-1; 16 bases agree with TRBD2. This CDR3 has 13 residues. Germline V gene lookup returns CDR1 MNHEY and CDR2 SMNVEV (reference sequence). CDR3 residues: CASSLGTSGRAVF. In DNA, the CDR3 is TGTGCCAGCAGTTTAGGGACTAGCGGGAGGGCGGTCTTC.

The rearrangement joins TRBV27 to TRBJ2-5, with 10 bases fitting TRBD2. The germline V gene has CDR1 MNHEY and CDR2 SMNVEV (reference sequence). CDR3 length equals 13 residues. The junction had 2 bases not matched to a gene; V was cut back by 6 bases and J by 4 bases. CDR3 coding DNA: TGTGCCAGCAGAGTAGCGGGGGGAGAGACCCAGTACTTC. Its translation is CASRVAGGETQYF.

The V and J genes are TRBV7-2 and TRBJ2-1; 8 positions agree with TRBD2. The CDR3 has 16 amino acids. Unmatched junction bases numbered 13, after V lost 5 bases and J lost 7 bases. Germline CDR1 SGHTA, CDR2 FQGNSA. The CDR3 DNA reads TGTGCCAGCAGCACCCAGCCGGGACTAGTTGAGAATGAGCAGTTCTTC. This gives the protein CASSTQPGLVENEQFF.

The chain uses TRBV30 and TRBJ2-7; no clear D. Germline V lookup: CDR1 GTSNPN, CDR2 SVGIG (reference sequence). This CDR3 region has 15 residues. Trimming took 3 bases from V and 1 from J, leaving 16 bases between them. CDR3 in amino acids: CAWRTYRARSYEQYF. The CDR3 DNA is TGTGCCTGGAGGACTTATAGGGCTAGATCCTACGAGCAGTACTTC.

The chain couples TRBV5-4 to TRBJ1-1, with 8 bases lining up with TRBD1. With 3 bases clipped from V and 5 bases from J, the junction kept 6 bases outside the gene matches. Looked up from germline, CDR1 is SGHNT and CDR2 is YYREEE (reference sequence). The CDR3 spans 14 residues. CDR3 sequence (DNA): TGTGCCAGCAGCTGGACAGGGAGAGAGACTGAAGCTTTCTTT. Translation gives CASSWTGRETEAFF.

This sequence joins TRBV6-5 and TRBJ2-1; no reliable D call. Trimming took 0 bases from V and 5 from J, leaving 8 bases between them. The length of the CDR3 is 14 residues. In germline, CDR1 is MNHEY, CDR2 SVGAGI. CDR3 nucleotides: TGTGCCAGCAGTTACTCCCCTTTGAACAATGAGCAGTTCTTC. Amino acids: CASSYSPLNNEQFF.

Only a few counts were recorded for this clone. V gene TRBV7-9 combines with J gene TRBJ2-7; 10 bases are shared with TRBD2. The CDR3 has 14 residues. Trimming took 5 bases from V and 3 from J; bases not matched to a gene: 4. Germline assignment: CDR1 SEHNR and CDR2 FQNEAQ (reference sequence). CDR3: CASSPRTSGYEQYF. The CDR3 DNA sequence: TGTGCCAGCAGCCCCAGGACTAGCGGCTACGAGCAGTACTTC.

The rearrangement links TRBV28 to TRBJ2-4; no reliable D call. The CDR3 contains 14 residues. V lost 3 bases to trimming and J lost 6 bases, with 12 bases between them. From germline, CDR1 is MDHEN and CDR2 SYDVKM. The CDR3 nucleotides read TGTGCCAGCAGTTTTGGGCGGCCGGCAAACATTCAGTACTTC. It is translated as CASSFGRPANIQYF.

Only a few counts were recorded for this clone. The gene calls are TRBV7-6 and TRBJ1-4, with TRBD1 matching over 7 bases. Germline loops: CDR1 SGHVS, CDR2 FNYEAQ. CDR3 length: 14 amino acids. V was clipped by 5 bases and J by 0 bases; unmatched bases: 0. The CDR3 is CASSQGATNEKLFF. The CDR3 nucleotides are TGTGCCAGCAGCCAGGGGGCAACTAATGAAAAACTGTTTTTT. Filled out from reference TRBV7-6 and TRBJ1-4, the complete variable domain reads GAGVSQSPRYKVTKRGQDVALRCDPISGHVSLYWYRQALGQGPEFLTYFNYEAQQDKSGLPNDRFSAERPEGSISTLTIQRTEQRDSAMYRCASSQGATNEKLFFGSGTQLSVL.

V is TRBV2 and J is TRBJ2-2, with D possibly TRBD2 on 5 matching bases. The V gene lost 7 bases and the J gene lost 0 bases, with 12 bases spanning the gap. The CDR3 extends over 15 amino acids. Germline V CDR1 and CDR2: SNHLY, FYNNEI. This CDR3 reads CASTWSGTNTGELFF. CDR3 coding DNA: TGTGCCAGCACGTGGTCGGGGACGAACACCGGGGAGCTGTTTTTT.

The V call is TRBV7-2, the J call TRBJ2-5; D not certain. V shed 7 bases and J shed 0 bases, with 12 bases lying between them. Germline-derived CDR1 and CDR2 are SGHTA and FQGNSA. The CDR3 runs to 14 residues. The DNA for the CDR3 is TGTGCCAGCACCACCGGGTCCTACCAAGAGACCCAGTACTTC. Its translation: CASTTGSYQETQYF.

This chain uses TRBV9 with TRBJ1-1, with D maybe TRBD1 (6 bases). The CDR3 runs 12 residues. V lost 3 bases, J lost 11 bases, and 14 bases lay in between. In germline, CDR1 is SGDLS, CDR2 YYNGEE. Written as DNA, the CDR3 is TGTGCCAGCAGCGGAGCGGGGGCTTGGGCTTTCTTT. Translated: CASSGAGAWAFF.

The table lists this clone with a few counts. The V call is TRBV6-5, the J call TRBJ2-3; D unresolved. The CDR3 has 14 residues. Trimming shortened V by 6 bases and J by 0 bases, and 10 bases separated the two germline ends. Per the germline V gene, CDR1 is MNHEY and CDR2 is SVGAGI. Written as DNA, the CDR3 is TGTGCCAGCAGAGTCCACCTTAGCACAGATACGCAGTATTTT. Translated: CASRVHLSTDTQYF.

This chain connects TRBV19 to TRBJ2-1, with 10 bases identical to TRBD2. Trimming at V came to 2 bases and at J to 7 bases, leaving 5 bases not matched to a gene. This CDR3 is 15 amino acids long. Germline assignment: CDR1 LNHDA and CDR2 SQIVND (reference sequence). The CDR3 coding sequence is TGTGCCAGTAGTATACTAGCGGGAGAGCGGAATGAGCAGTTCTTC. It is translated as CASSILAGERNEQFF.

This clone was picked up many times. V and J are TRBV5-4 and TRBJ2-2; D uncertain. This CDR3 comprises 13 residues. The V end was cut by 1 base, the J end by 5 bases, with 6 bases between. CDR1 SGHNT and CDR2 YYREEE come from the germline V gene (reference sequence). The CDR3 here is CASSLQNTGELFF. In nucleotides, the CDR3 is TGTGCCAGCAGCTTGCAGAATACCGGGGAGCTGTTTTTT.

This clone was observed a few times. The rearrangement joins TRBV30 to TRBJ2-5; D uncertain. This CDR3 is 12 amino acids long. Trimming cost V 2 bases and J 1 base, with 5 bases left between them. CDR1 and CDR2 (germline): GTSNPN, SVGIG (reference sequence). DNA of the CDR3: TGTGCCTGGAGTACGATCCAAGAGACCCAGTACTTC. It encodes CAWSTIQETQYF.

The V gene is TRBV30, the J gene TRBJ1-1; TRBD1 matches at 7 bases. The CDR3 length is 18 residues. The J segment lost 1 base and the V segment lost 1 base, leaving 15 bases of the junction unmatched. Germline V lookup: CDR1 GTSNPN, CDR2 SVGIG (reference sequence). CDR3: CAWSGPLGQPEKNTEAFF. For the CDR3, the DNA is TGTGCCTGGAGTGGTCCGTTGGGACAGCCCGAAAAGAACACTGAAGCTTTCTTT.

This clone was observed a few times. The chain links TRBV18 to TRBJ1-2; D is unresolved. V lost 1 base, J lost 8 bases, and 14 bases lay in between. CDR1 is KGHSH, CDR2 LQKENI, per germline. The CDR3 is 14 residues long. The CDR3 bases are TGTGCCAGCTCACCACGGATGGGCTCGGAGGGCTACACCTTC. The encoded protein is CASSPRMGSEGYTF.